The next 28 T cell receptor beta chains were all read from a single sample in a study of CD8 T cells in ankylosing spondylitis. Via MiXCR, TCRdb re-called the 5' RACE reads, giving one row per CDR3 protein. This repertoire shows about 130,000 distinct CDR3 sequences, approximately 13% found once; its top ten account for 2.5% to 3%. Source material: blood, either unsorted or a sorted T cell fraction (not recorded which). The receptor set was obtained from a female donor with ankylosing spondylitis or in good health (not recorded which).

In this sample, this clonotype turned up a few times. The CDR3 sequence: CASSPPGETDTQYF. For the CDR3, the DNA is TGTGCCAGCAGCCCACCCGGCGAGACAGATACGCAGTATTTT. The J gene is TRBJ2-3, the V gene TRBV7-9; D gene ambiguous. Germline V gene data show CDR1 as SEHNR and CDR2 as FQNEAQ (reference sequence). This CDR3 has 14 amino acids. Trimming shortened V by 5 bases and J by 3 bases, and 12 bases separated the two germline ends. The full variable domain, completed using reference TRBV7-9 and TRBJ2-3, is DTGVSQNPRHKITKRGQNVTFRCDPISEHNRLYWYRQTLGQGPEFLTYFQNEAQLEKSRLLSDRFSAERPKGSFSTLEIQRTEQGDSAMYLCASSPPGETDTQYFGPGTRLTVL.

This clonotype was counted ten times or more. The chain uses TRBV12-3 or TRBV12-4 and TRBJ2-7; TRBD1 aligns across 11 bases. V trimming: 5 bases; J trimming: 3 bases; junction bases outside the gene matches: 6. CDR3 length: 15 residues. As DNA, the CDR3 is TGTGCCAGCAGTCAAGGGACAGGGGGGGTCTACGAGCAGTACTTC. Protein sequence: CASSQGTGGVYEQYF.

This clonotype was observed many times. The chain employs TRBV10-3 and TRBJ2-3; 8 bases line up with TRBD2. From germline, CDR1 is ENHRY and CDR2 SYGVKD. The CDR3 runs 15 residues. The ends lost 6 bases at V and 2 bases at J; junction bases unmatched: 7. The DNA of the CDR3 is TGTGCCATCAGGGGGAGCGGGGGCGACACAGATACGCAGTATTTT. This encodes CAIRGSGGDTDTQYF.

In this sample, this clonotype turned up many times. The J gene is TRBJ2-7, the V gene TRBV11-1, with D possibly matching TRBD1 (6 bases). The CDR3 has 15 residues. From germline, CDR1 is SGHAT and CDR2 FQDESV (reference sequence). The V and J ends lost 3 bases and 4 bases respectively, with 16 bases between them. CDR3 loop: CASSFKQGAPYEQYF. CDR3 DNA sequence: TGTGCCAGCAGCTTTAAACAGGGTGCGCCGTACGAGCAGTACTTC.

Only a few counts were recorded for this clonotype. V and J are TRBV5-1 and TRBJ1-5; 9 bases map to TRBD1. There are 15 residues in the CDR3. The germline gives CDR1 SGHRS, CDR2 YFSETQ. The J segment lost 2 bases and the V segment lost 3 bases, leaving 3 bases of the junction unmatched. The CDR3 nucleotides read TGCGCCAGCAGCTGGACAGGGGATGGCAATCAGCCCCAGCATTTT. This encodes CASSWTGDGNQPQHF.

The chain has TRBV11-3 and TRBJ1-1, with D perhaps TRBD1 (5 bases). The germline CDR1 and CDR2 sequences are SGHNT and YENEEA. CDR3 length: 13 residues. With 2 bases removed from V and 4 bases from J, the gap between germline ends came to 8 bases. The CDR3 sequence: CASSLQGSTEAFF. Written as DNA, the CDR3 is TGTGCCAGCAGCTTACAGGGTAGCACTGAAGCTTTCTTT.

This clonotype has a handful of counts. The chain has TRBV7-6 and TRBJ2-2; a weak D match, TRBD1 (5 bases). CDR3 length: 14 residues. Trimming cost V 6 bases and J 1 base, with 9 bases left between them. Germline loops: CDR1 SGHVS, CDR2 FNYEAQ. CDR3 nucleotide sequence: TGTGCCAGCAGTTATACAGGGAACACCGGGGAGCTGTTTTTT. This encodes CASSYTGNTGELFF.

This clonotype was recorded many times. The chain is built from TRBV28 and TRBJ2-2; a possible D gene is TRBD1 (6 bases). CDR1 and CDR2 from the germline V gene are MDHEN and SYDVKM. This CDR3 comprises 14 residues. V was trimmed by 11 bases and J by 6 bases, leaving 19 bases between them. As DNA, the CDR3 is TGTGCCGCGTTGAGAGGGGGATCGGCCGGGGAGCTGTTTTTT. It codes for CAALRGGSAGELFF.

This clonotype was found many times. The chain joins TRBV5-1 to TRBJ1-2, with D possibly matching TRBD1 (6 bases). CDR1 and CDR2 (germline): SGHRS, YFSETQ. The ends were cut back, 4 bases at V and 8 bases at J, with 18 bases in the middle. The CDR3 spans 14 residues. CDR3: CASSTGGRALGYTF. The DNA for the CDR3 is TGCGCCAGCAGCACCGGGGGGCGAGCACTCGGCTACACCTTC.

The CDR3 sequence is CASSYDPTANTEAFF. The CDR3 region has the DNA TGTGCCAGCAGTTACGACCCTACAGCTAACACTGAAGCTTTCTTT. The V call is TRBV6-5, the J call TRBJ1-1; D is ambiguous. V was trimmed by 2 bases and J by 2 bases, leaving 12 bases between them. The CDR3 sequence is 15 residues long. Germline loops: CDR1 MNHEY, CDR2 SVGAGI.

This clonotype was seen ten or more times. The CDR3 spells CASSQPGQGFEQYF. DNA of the CDR3: TGTGCCAGTAGTCAACCGGGACAGGGATTCGAGCAGTACTTC. This sequence joins TRBV19 and TRBJ2-7, with TRBD1 matching over 9 bases. The CDR3 totals 14 residues. The V segment lost 5 bases and the J segment 6 bases; nucleotides outside the gene matches: 8. CDR1 LNHDA and CDR2 SQIVND come from the germline V gene (reference sequence).

The sample holds a few counts of this clonotype. This sequence joins TRBV25-1 and TRBJ1-4; possible D gene TRBD1, 5 bases. V gave up 2 bases and J gave up 0 bases, with 10 bases separating them. The CDR3 totals 16 residues. The germline CDR1 and CDR2 sequences are MGHDK and SYGVNS. This CDR3 reads CASSEEGPTTNEKLFF. The CDR3 DNA sequence: TGTGCCAGCAGTGAAGAGGGGCCCACAACTAATGAAAAACTGTTTTTT.

This clonotype appeared a few times. The rearrangement uses TRBV20-1 and TRBJ2-3; D may match TRBD1 or TRBD2 (6 bases each). The CDR3 runs 13 residues. CDR1 and CDR2 from the germline V gene are DFQATT and SNEGSKA (reference sequence). V was pared by 7 bases and J by 0 bases, with 11 bases between. DNA for the CDR3: TGCAGTGGGGGGGCCTTTAGCACAGATACGCAGTATTTT. This gives the protein CSGGAFSTDTQYF.

The chain combines TRBV23-1 with TRBJ2-5, with TRBD1 as a possible D gene (5 bases). Being an ORF, TRBV23-1 has a function that is uncertain. V was shortened by 4 bases and J by 4 bases, with 13 bases between the two germline ends. This CDR3 spans 14 amino acids. The DNA for the CDR3 is TGCGCCAGCAGTCTATTTAGGGGAAGAGAGACCCAGTACTTC. Amino acid sequence: CASSLFRGRETQYF.

This clonotype was counted ten times or more. This chain joins TRBV12-3 or TRBV12-4 and TRBJ2-2; 10 bases fit TRBD1. This CDR3 spans 15 amino acids. Trimming at V came to 3 bases and at J to 6 bases, leaving 4 bases not matched to a gene. CDR3 loop: CASSLKTGGSGELFF. CDR3 in DNA: TGTGCCAGCAGTTTGAAGACAGGGGGCTCCGGGGAGCTGTTTTTT.

This clonotype was seen many times. This chain joins TRBV3-1 and TRBJ2-1, with D maybe TRBD2 (5 bases). Germline V gene sequence: CDR1 LGHDT, CDR2 YNNKEL (reference sequence). The CDR3 contains 17 residues. Trimming took 2 bases from V and 1 from J, leaving 15 bases between them. The CDR3, as DNA: TGTGCCAGCAGCCAAAGACCCGGCGGGCGGTCCTACAATGAGCAGTTCTTC. Its translation is CASSQRPGGRSYNEQFF.

This clonotype was counted only a few times. The chain joins TRBV20-1 to TRBJ1-5; a weak D match, TRBD1 (6 bases). V lost 5 bases to trimming and J lost 0 bases, with 17 bases between them. The CDR3 length is 16 residues. Germline CDR1 reads DFQATT; CDR2 reads SNEGSKA (reference sequence). The CDR3 DNA reads TGCAGTGCTCTAGGGGGATTTTCATTTAGCAATCAGCCCCAGCATTTT. Translating it yields CSALGGFSFSNQPQHF.

This clonotype was counted many times. The chain links TRBV5-6 to TRBJ1-6; unclear D gene. Trimming shortened V by 1 base and J by 6 bases, and 11 bases separated the two germline ends. Per the germline V gene, CDR1 is SGHDT and CDR2 is YYEEEE. The CDR3 sequence is 15 residues long. The CDR3 here is CASSLRWGINSPLHF. The CDR3 bases are TGTGCCAGCAGCTTGAGGTGGGGTATTAATTCACCCCTCCACTTT.

This clonotype was counted at least ten times. This chain links TRBV10-3 with TRBJ2-1; perhaps D is TRBD1 or TRBD2 (5 bases each). There are 17 residues in the CDR3. Germline V gene sequence: CDR1 ENHRY, CDR2 SYGVKD. The V and J ends lost 0 bases and 0 bases respectively, with 12 bases between them. CDR3 sequence reads: CAISESGDRDSYNEQFF. As DNA, the CDR3 is TGTGCCATCAGTGAGTCCGGGGACCGTGACTCCTACAATGAGCAGTTCTTC.

Of note for this clonotype: A much larger clonotype is one base distant, so this may be a read error. V usage is TRBV2 and J usage is TRBJ1-1; D might be TRBD1 (6 bases). This CDR3 has 13 residues. Germline values: CDR1 SNHLY, CDR2 FYNNEI. The CDR3 coding sequence is TGTGCCACCAGTGACCAGGGGAGGACTGAAGCTTTCTTT. Encoded protein: CATSDQGRTEAFF.

This clonotype was observed many times. The genes are TRBV12-3 or TRBV12-4 and TRBJ2-2; TRBD2 might be the D (5 bases). The V and J ends lost 3 bases and 2 bases respectively, with 7 bases between them. CDR3 length: 14 amino acids. This CDR3 reads CASSFRGNTGELFF. CDR3 sequence (DNA): TGTGCCAGCAGTTTCCGGGGAAACACCGGGGAGCTGTTTTTT.

CDR3 sequence: CASRGGTSGSNEQYF. The CDR3, as DNA: TGTGCCAGCAGGGGGGGGACTAGCGGGAGCAACGAGCAGTACTTC. The gene calls are TRBV6-1 and TRBJ2-7; the match to TRBD2 covers 14 bases. In germline, CDR1 is MNHNS, CDR2 SASEGT. After removal of 6 bases from V and 5 bases from J, the junction contained 6 bases not matched to a gene. The CDR3 covers 15 residues.

This clonotype was recorded a few times. The rearrangement uses TRBV6-4 and TRBJ1-1; the D gene is possibly TRBD1 (5 bases). Trimming pared 6 bases from V and 1 base from J, leaving 12 bases between. From germline, CDR1 is MRHNA and CDR2 SNTAGT. This CDR3 spans 14 amino acids. As DNA, the CDR3 is TGTGCCAGCAGGACAGAGCCACGGAACACTGAAGCTTTCTTT. Translation gives CASRTEPRNTEAFF.

This clonotype was counted a few times. The gene calls are TRBV10-3 and TRBJ1-5; D not resolved. Between the trimmed V and J ends, which lost 3 bases and 7 bases, there was a span of 16 bases. The CDR3 runs 15 residues. Germline CDR1 ENHRY, CDR2 SYGVKD. CDR3: CAISDQTRVGQPQHF. The CDR3 DNA reads TGTGCCATCAGTGATCAGACTCGGGTCGGGCAGCCCCAGCATTTT.

This clonotype was detected only a few times. CDR3 in DNA: TGTGCCAGCAGCGTAGCCCCTAGCGGGGGCACAGATACGCAGTATTTT. Translating gives CASSVAPSGGTDTQYF. The V gene is TRBV9, the J gene TRBJ2-3; 9 positions match TRBD2. Trimming removed 0 bases from V and 1 base from J; junction bases left unmatched: 3. Germline V lookup: CDR1 SGDLS, CDR2 YYNGEE. The CDR3 runs 16 residues.

This clonotype was found many times. The chain combines TRBV7-2 with TRBJ2-3, with unresolved D. The V and J ends lost 4 bases and 5 bases respectively, with 10 bases between them. Germline V gives CDR1 SGHTA, CDR2 FQGNSA. This CDR3 is 13 amino acids long. The CDR3 region is CASSSLARDTQYF. The CDR3 DNA reads TGTGCCAGCAGCTCGCTGGCCAGAGATACGCAGTATTTT.

The V gene is TRBV5-4, the J gene TRBJ2-3; 13 nucleotides agree with TRBD2. With V trimmed by 0 bases and J by 3 bases, 4 bases remained unmatched. The CDR3 length is 17 residues. CDR1 SGHNT and CDR2 YYREEE come from the germline V gene (reference sequence). The CDR3 protein is CASSLDGTSGNTDTQYF. The DNA of the CDR3 is TGTGCCAGCAGCTTGGATGGGACTAGCGGGAATACAGATACGCAGTATTTT.

This chain connects TRBV20-1 to TRBJ1-5; D gene uncertain. The CDR3 is made up of 13 amino acids. Looked up from germline, CDR1 is DFQATT and CDR2 is SNEGSKA (reference sequence). Trimming removed 0 bases from V and 3 bases from J, with 6 bases in between. CDR3 sequence (DNA): TGCAGTGCTAGAGATTTGTTCAATCAGCCCCAGCATTTT. This gives the protein CSARDLFNQPQHF.